The rows below give T cell receptor beta chains drawn from one sample of a study of T cell changes during pregnancy in multiple sclerosis. TCRdb's copy holds only in-frame clones and misses some; the assay was immunoSEQ multiplex PCR. This repertoire shows around 72,000 clones, approximately 90% found once; its top ten account for 0.4% to 0.45%. Sequencing was performed on CD4+ T cells from peripheral blood mononuclear cells, taken before pregnancy. Receptors were obtained from a female donor with multiple sclerosis, enrolled in a pregnancy study. Each CDR3 is given with its conserved first and last residue.

TRBV19	TRBJ1-1	CASKAPGGTEAFF
TRBV4-1	TRBJ2-7	CASSQVPSGLSYEQYF
TRBV25-1	TRBJ2-5	CASSGARTQYF
TRBV7-2	TRBJ2-7	CASSLALLSGIREQYF
TRBV10-1	TRBJ1-2	CASSESPGNYGYTF
TRBV9	TRBJ2-1	CASSYTAGDVYNEQFF
TRBV7-2	TRBJ2-7	CASSLEGTVTFREQYF
TRBV7-9	TRBJ1-1	CASSWGTGKVDTEAFF
TRBV5-1	TRBJ2-3	CASSSGLAGVSSTDTQYF
TRBV7-3	TRBJ1-2	CASSIPGTGGAGYTF
TRBV6-1	TRBJ2-7	CASSEASGGSYEQYF
TRBV18	TRBJ1-5	CASSPESRGQPQHF
TRBV19	TRBJ2-7	CASSIPGDRYEQYF
TRBV19	TRBJ2-2	CASSIGKAANTGELFF
TRBV27	TRBJ2-7	CASSLDPGGVYEQYF
TRBV29-1	TRBJ2-1	CSVGQVDEQFF
TRBV6-7	TRBJ1-3	CASRKTGLSSGNTIYF
TRBV7-8	TRBJ2-2	CASSLGSGTNTGELFF
TRBV29-1	TRBJ2-4	CSGTGGLAKNIQYF
TRBV27	TRBJ1-1	CASSLVGREAFF
TRBV9	TRBJ2-7	CASSVQDSDGYEQYF
TRBV19	TRBJ2-7	CASTDTAYEQYF